Sequencing of this TCR beta chain was carried out in a study of cytomegalovirus exposure and HLA in healthy donors. Participants comprised healthy donors of bone marrow. As concerns this clone: The antigen remains unidentified.

Study outcomes and limitations: Rare TCR sequences dominated, though some public TCRs recurred in many donors. What a later analysis showed was that several of the most significant clusters appeared linked to common viral pathogens. Presence/absence analyses supposed approximately even sequencing depth among donors.

The germline V gene encodes CDR1 LNHDA and CDR2 SQIVND (reference sequence). V gave up 0 bases and J gave up 10 bases, with 12 bases separating them. The length of the CDR3 is 14 residues. PCR primers comprised 60 Vbeta and 13 Jbeta primers. Some clones are missing from TCRdb's copy, which holds only in-frame ones; the method was immunoSEQ multiplex PCR. The sample consists of roughly 250,000 clones, roughly 86% of them appearing once. The source material was PBMCs. The chain is built from TRBV19 and TRBJ1-4; D not certain. The receptor was derived from a woman between 35 and 50 years old in good health and CMV-seropositive. The CDR3 bases are TGTGCCAGTAGTATAGACAAAACGACGGGAAAACTGTTTTTT. Translated: CASSIDKTTGKLFF. Complete variable domain (other parts from reference TRBV19 and TRBJ1-4): DGGITQSPKYLFRKEGQNVTLSCEQNLNHDAMYWYRQDPGQGLRLIYYSQIVNDFQKGDIAEGYSVSREKKESFPLTVTSAQKNPTAFYLCASSIDKTTGKLFFGSGTQLSVL.